Included here is one TCR beta chain sequence, with context. No antigen is known for it. The sample originates from a study of T cell responses to AZD1222 COVID-19 vaccine. The ends were cut back, 1 base at V and 0 bases at J, with 11 bases in the middle. Germline assignment: CDR1 SGHAT and CDR2 FQNNGV. The CDR3 is made up of 16 amino acids. Assay: immunoSEQ multiplex PCR; the TCRdb copy retains only in-frame clones and omits some. This table holds 100,000 to 150,000 clones, roughly 85% found once. Study-wide results and limits: Spike-wide vaccine-associated CD4 TCRs dominated at 160-218 and 743-854. The study sampled repertoires only after the peak T cell response. The reported proportion of spike-specific TCRs targeting unmutated variant regions was nearly half. At baseline, seropositivity was found in only a handful of AZD1222 recipients.

The V gene is TRBV11-2, the J gene TRBJ2-3, with D perhaps given as TRBD1 or TRBD2 (6 bases each). Sequenced material: peripheral blood, taken on day 0 of MenACWY control vaccination. The clonotype was recovered from an adult in good health. The CDR3 protein is CASSLAGAPSTDTQYF. Written as DNA, the CDR3 is TGTGCCAGCAGCTTAGCGGGGGCGCCGAGCACAGATACGCAGTATTTT.